Listed here is a single TCR beta chain. Its target is not known. The authors produced TCR alpha and TCR beta cDNA libraries with sample barcodes and UMIs by 5'RACE using constant-segment primers. TCRdb independently ran MiXCR on the 5' RACE reads; one entry per CDR3 protein. The sample holds fewer than 250,000 distinct CDR3 sequences, just over 15% seen once. These data originate in a study of T-cell memory formation after mild COVID-19. Germline-derived CDR1 and CDR2 are SGHDN and FVKESK. This CDR3 spans 15 amino acids. Trimming took 4 bases from V and 0 from J, leaving 12 bases between them. Study results and caveats: Confirmation was lacking for SARS-CoV-2 specificity of second-wave clones that peaked on day 37. CD4+ contracting clones were mainly CM and EM; CD8+ ones, EMRA.

This chain connects TRBV14 to TRBJ1-1, with D unclear. Material: PBMCs or a T cell subset sorted from them (not recorded which). The TCR was taken from an adult woman who had mild COVID-19 (a few samples of this study predate the infection). Cell type and time point are not known. The CDR3 nucleotides are TGTGCCAGCAGCCGAAGTTCACGGTTGAACACTGAAGCTTTCTTT. It is translated as CASSRSSRLNTEAFF.